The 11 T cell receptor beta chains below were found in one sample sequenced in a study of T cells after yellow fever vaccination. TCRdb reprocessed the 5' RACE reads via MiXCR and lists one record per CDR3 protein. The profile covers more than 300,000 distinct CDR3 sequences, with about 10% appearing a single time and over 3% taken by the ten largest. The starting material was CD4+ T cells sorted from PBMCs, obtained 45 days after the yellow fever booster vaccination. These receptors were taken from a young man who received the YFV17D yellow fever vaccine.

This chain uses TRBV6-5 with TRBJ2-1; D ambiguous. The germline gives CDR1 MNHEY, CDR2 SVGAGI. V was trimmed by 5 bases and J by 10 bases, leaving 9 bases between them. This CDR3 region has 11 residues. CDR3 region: CASSTDSEQFF. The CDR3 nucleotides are TGTGCCAGCAGTACTGATAGCGAGCAGTTCTTC.

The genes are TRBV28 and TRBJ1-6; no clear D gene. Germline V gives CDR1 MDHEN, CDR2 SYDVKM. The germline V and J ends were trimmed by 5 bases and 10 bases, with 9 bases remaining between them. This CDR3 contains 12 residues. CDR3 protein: CASSRGLSPLHF. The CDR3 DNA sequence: TGTGCCAGCAGTCGGGGTCTCTCACCCCTCCACTTT.

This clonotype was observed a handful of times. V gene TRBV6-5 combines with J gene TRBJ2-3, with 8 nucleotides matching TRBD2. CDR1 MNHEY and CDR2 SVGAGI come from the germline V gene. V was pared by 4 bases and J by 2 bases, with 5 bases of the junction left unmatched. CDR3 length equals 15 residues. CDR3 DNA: TGTGCCAGCAGTTTAGCGGGGACTTACACAGATACGCAGTATTTT. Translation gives CASSLAGTYTDTQYF.

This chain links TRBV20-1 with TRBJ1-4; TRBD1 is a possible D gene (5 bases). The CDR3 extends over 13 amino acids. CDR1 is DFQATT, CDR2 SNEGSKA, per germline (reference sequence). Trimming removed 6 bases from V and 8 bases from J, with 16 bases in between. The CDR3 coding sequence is TGCAGTGCCTTGACAGCACCTTCGGAAAAACTGTTTTTT. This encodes CSALTAPSEKLFF.

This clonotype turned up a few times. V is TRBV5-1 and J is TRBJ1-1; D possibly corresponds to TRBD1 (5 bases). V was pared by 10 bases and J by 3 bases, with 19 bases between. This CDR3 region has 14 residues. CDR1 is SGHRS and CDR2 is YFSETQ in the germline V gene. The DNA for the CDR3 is TGCGCCTCCCACTTTGACAGTTCTTACACTGAAGCTTTCTTT. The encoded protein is CASHFDSSYTEAFF.

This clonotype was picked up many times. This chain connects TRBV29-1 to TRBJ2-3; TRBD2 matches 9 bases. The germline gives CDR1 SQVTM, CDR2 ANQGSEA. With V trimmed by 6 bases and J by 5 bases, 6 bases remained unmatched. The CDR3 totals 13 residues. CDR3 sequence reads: CSVERGAVDTQYF. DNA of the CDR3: TGCAGCGTGGAGCGGGGGGCGGTAGATACGCAGTATTTT.

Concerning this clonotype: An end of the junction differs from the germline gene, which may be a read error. CDR3 amino acids: CASSQEGTGITDTQCF. CDR3 sequence (DNA): TGCGCCAGCAGCCAAGAAGGGACAGGGATAACAGATACGCAGTGTTTT. The genes are TRBV4-3 and TRBJ2-3; 9 bases line up with TRBD1. The CDR3 sequence is 16 residues long. CDR1 LGHNA and CDR2 YSLEER come from the germline V gene.

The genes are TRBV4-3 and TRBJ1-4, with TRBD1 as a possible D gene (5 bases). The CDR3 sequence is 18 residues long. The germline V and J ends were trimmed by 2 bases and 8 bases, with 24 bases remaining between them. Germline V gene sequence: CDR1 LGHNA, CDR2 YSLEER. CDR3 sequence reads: CASSQRPPGTPGHEKLFF. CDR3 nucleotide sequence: TGCGCCAGCAGCCAAAGGCCACCCGGAACCCCCGGACACGAAAAACTGTTTTTT.

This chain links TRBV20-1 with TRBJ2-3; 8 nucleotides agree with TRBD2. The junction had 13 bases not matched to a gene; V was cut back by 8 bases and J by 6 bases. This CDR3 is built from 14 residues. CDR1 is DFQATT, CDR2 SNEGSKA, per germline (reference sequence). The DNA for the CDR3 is TGCAGTCCACGTCGGGAGGGGGTAGGGGATACGCAGTATTTT. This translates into CSPRREGVGDTQYF.

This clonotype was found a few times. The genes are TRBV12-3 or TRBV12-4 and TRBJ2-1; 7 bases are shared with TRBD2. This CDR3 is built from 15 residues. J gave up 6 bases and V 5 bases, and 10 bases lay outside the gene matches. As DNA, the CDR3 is TGTGCCAGCAGTCCCCGGGGGAGGGAGCGCAATGAGCAGTTCTTC. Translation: CASSPRGRERNEQFF.

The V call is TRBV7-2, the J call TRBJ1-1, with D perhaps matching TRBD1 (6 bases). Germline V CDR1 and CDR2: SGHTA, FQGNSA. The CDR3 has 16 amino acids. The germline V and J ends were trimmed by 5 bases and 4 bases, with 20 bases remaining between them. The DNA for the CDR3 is TGTGCCAGCAGCCCTTATTCCAGGGGACCCGTCACTGAAGCTTTCTTT. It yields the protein CASSPYSRGPVTEAFF.